These 26 T cell receptor beta chains were sequenced from one sample in a study of CD8+ T cells in alopecia areata. Extracted from the samples, RNA was reverse transcribed into cDNA to serve as the sequencing template. Only in-frame clones appear in the TCRdb table, and some are missing; sequencing was by immunoSEQ multiplex PCR. This sample yields 95,000 to 110,000 clones, of which just over 85% are seen a single time; around 10% belongs to the top ten. The treatment here: oral pan-JAK inhibitor, 5-10 mg twice daily. Sequences were derived from CD8+ T cells sorted from blood, sampled at approximately week 30, from a patient treated with tofacitinib. Receptor source: a human donor with alopecia areata.

This clone was observed a single time. The chain is built from TRBV7-9 and TRBJ2-1; D not certain. V was cut by 1 base and J by 1 base, with 5 bases left in between. CDR1 and CDR2 from the germline V gene are SEHNR and FQNEAQ (reference sequence). This CDR3 is built from 14 residues. Here the CDR3 reads CASSLEGSYNEQFF. For the CDR3, the DNA is TGTGCCAGCAGCTTAGAGGGTTCCTACAATGAGCAGTTCTTC. Looking up the rest from reference TRBV7-9 and TRBJ2-1 gives the full variable domain: DTGVSQNPRHKITKRGQNVTFRCDPISEHNRLYWYRQTLGQGPEFLTYFQNEAQLEKSRLLSDRFSAERPKGSFSTLEIQRTEQGDSAMYLCASSLEGSYNEQFFGPGTRLTVL.

The CDR3 coding sequence is TGTGCCAGCAGCGTCCAGGCGGAGGGAGATACGCAGTATTTT. Its protein is CASSVQAEGDTQYF. The chain recombines TRBV9 with TRBJ2-3, with D possibly being TRBD2 (6 bases). Per germline, CDR1 SGDLS and CDR2 YYNGEE. Trimming shortened V by 2 bases and J by 5 bases, and 12 bases separated the two germline ends. The length of the CDR3 is 14 residues.

This sequence joins TRBV19 and TRBJ1-1, with D perhaps matching TRBD1 (6 bases). This CDR3 has 13 residues. In germline, CDR1 is LNHDA, CDR2 SQIVND (reference sequence). V lost 7 bases and J lost 0, with 9 bases in between. Here the CDR3 reads CASKQGLNTEAFF. The CDR3 bases are TGTGCCAGTAAACAGGGCCTGAACACTGAAGCTTTCTTT. The variable domain in full, with the rest retrieved from reference TRBV19 and TRBJ1-1, is DGGITQSPKYLFRKEGQNVTLSCEQNLNHDAMYWYRQDPGQGLRLIYYSQIVNDFQKGDIAEGYSVSREKKESFPLTVTSAQKNPTAFYLCASKQGLNTEAFFGQGTRLTVV.

For this clone: Just one base apart from a much larger clone, this may be a read error. This specimen includes other DNA sequences encoding the same CDR3. The chain employs TRBV11-2 and TRBJ2-3, with unresolved D. Germline assignment: CDR1 SGHAT and CDR2 FQNNGV. The germline V and J ends were trimmed by 6 bases and 2 bases, with 3 bases remaining between them. The CDR3 covers 11 residues. In nucleotides, the CDR3 is TGTGCCAGCAGTTACACAGATACGCAGTATTTT. This encodes CASSYTDTQYF.

The V call is TRBV28, the J call TRBJ1-4, with TRBD1 as a possible D gene (6 bases). The CDR3 extends over 15 amino acids. Trimming removed 6 bases at V and 8 bases at J, with 19 bases between. CDR1 is MDHEN and CDR2 is SYDVKM in the germline V gene. CDR3 loop: CASRYGDTLREKLFF. CDR3 nucleotides: TGTGCCAGCAGGTACGGGGACACACTGAGGGAAAAACTGTTTTTT.

This clone was counted between two and nine times. The chain carries TRBV7-9 and TRBJ2-1; D is ambiguous. From germline, CDR1 is SEHNR and CDR2 FQNEAQ (reference sequence). The CDR3 covers 11 residues. Between the trimmed V and J ends, which lost 6 bases and 4 bases, there was a span of 4 bases. Written as DNA, the CDR3 is TGTGCCAGCAGGCCATACAATGAGCAGTTCTTC. Encoded protein: CASRPYNEQFF.

This clone has just a few counts. V is TRBV7-9 and J is TRBJ2-5; 10 bases agree with TRBD2. V shed 5 bases, J shed 5 bases, and the junction held 8 bases outside the gene matches. CDR1 is SEHNR and CDR2 is FQNEAQ in the germline V gene (reference sequence). This CDR3 is 15 amino acids long. The CDR3 is CASSPPGLARETQYF. CDR3 coding DNA: TGTGCCAGCAGCCCACCGGGACTAGCGCGGGAGACCCAGTACTTC.

The genes are TRBV5-4 and TRBJ2-6; D is possibly TRBD1 (5 bases). Looked up from germline, CDR1 is SGHNT and CDR2 is YYREEE (reference sequence). V lost 5 bases, J lost 0 bases, and 9 bases lay in between. The CDR3 contains 15 residues. The CDR3 nucleotides read TGTGCCAGCAGGTTTAGGGGCTCTGGGGCCAACGTCCTGACTTTC. Protein sequence: CASRFRGSGANVLTF.

A note on this clone: Other DNA sequences in this sample translate to the same CDR3. This chain connects TRBV4-1 to TRBJ2-7; D uncertain. This CDR3 is 14 amino acids long. The V gene lost 1 base and the J gene lost 4 bases, with 11 bases spanning the gap. The V gene's germline CDR1 is MGHRA and CDR2 YSYEKL. CDR3 DNA sequence: TGCGCCAGCAGCCAAGTAGGAGAAGAATACGAGCAGTACTTC. Its protein product is CASSQVGEEYEQYF.

The chain has TRBV27 and TRBJ2-7; TRBD2 matches at 7 bases. CDR1 is MNHEY and CDR2 is SMNVEV in the germline V gene (reference sequence). The CDR3 loop spans 14 amino acids. Unmatched junction bases numbered 10, after V lost 6 bases and J lost 5 bases. CDR3 bases: TGTGCCAGCAGGCCCGCGGGAGTACAGGACGAGCAGTACTTC. Its translation is CASRPAGVQDEQYF.

Concerning this clone: One end of the junction is discordant with germline, which a read error may explain. This specimen includes other DNA sequences encoding the same CDR3. The chain has TRBV2 and TRBJ2-1; tentatively, D is TRBD2 (6 bases). Germline CDR1 reads SNHLY; CDR2 reads FYNNEI. The CDR3 contains 15 residues. The CDR3 region is CASSEGLATYNGQFF. Here the CDR3 DNA reads TGTGCCAGCAGTGAGGGACTGGCGACCTACAATGGGCAGTTCTTC.

This clone turned up a few times. The rearrangement uses TRBV7-9 and TRBJ2-5; the match to TRBD1 covers 7 bases. The germline CDR1 and CDR2 sequences are SEHNR and FQNEAQ (reference sequence). CDR3 length: 13 residues. V was pared by 5 bases and J by 11 bases, with 11 bases of the junction left unmatched. This chain's CDR3 is CASSPTGSTEQYF. CDR3 coding DNA: TGTGCCAGCAGCCCGACAGGGTCTACGGAGCAGTACTTC.

The genes are TRBV7-8 and TRBJ2-1, with TRBD1 identical over 9 bases. CDR1 is SGHVS, CDR2 FQNEAQ, per germline. The CDR3 contains 16 residues. J gave up 8 bases and V 4 bases, and 12 bases lay outside the gene matches. DNA for the CDR3: TGTGCCAGCAGCTCCTGGACAGGGGTTGGTTTCTATGAGCAGTTCTTC. This encodes CASSSWTGVGFYEQFF.

The chain couples TRBV7-9 to TRBJ1-5, with 7 bases matching TRBD1. The CDR3 totals 13 residues. Germline V gene lookup returns CDR1 SEHNR and CDR2 FQNEAQ (reference sequence). After removal of 5 bases from V and 5 bases from J, the junction contained 3 bases not matched to a gene. CDR3 loop: CASSPTGYQPQHF. The DNA of the CDR3 is TGTGCCAGCAGCCCGACAGGGTATCAGCCCCAGCATTTT.

The rearrangement joins TRBV13 to TRBJ2-2, with D possibly matching TRBD2 (5 bases). Per germline, CDR1 PRHDT and CDR2 FYEKMQ (reference sequence). CDR3 length: 12 amino acids. V was clipped by 7 bases and J by 7 bases, with 10 bases between them. Here the CDR3 reads CASTEGVGELFF. As DNA, the CDR3 is TGTGCCAGCACTGAGGGAGTCGGGGAGCTGTTTTTT. Looking up the rest from reference TRBV13 and TRBJ2-2 gives the full variable domain: AAGVIQSPRHLIKEKRETATLKCYPIPRHDTVYWYQQGPGQDPQFLISFYEKMQSDKGSIPDRFSAQQFSDYHSELNMSSLELGDSALYFCASTEGVGELFFGEGSRLTVL.

This clone was seen once. The chain joins TRBV29-1 to TRBJ1-1; TRBD1 is a possible D gene (5 bases). This CDR3 is built from 14 residues. Trimming took off 5 bases at V and 3 bases at J, with 16 bases between the two ends. From germline, CDR1 is SQVTM and CDR2 ANQGSEA. The CDR3 protein is CSVPLSGGDTEAFF. CDR3 sequence (DNA): TGCAGCGTTCCCCTCAGCGGGGGGGACACTGAAGCTTTCTTT.

This clone has a handful of counts. Within the sample, other DNA sequences also encode this same CDR3. The chain joins TRBV7-9 to TRBJ2-2; D uncertain. CDR1 is SEHNR and CDR2 is FQNEAQ in the germline V gene (reference sequence). CDR3 length: 12 residues. The ends were cut back, 5 bases at V and 5 bases at J, with 6 bases in the middle. The CDR3: CASSPLTGELFF. The DNA of the CDR3 is TGTGCCAGCAGCCCCTTGACCGGGGAGCTGTTTTTT.

The V call is TRBV27, the J call TRBJ2-1; 11 bases match TRBD2. The V gene end was trimmed by 10 bases and the J gene end by 4 bases; junction bases not matched to a gene: 6. This CDR3 region has 14 residues. CDR1 and CDR2 (germline): MNHEY, SMNVEV (reference sequence). CDR3 bases: TGTGCCACCACACTAGCGGGGGCGTACAATGAGCAGTTCTTC. Its translation: CATTLAGAYNEQFF.

CDR3 residues: CASSDDRQYF. DNA of the CDR3: TGTGCCAGCAGCGATGACAGGCAGTATTTT. The rearrangement joins TRBV9 to TRBJ2-3; tentatively, D is TRBD1 (5 bases). The CDR3 runs 10 residues. V was trimmed by 3 bases and J by 11 bases, leaving 7 bases between them. Germline V lookup: CDR1 SGDLS, CDR2 YYNGEE.

The chain is built from TRBV9 and TRBJ2-3, with 9 bases that match TRBD1. Per germline, CDR1 SGDLS and CDR2 YYNGEE. The CDR3 loop spans 14 amino acids. V lost 2 bases, J lost 3 bases, and 1 base stayed unmatched. For the CDR3, the DNA is TGTGCCAGCAGCGTTGGACAGGGGACAGATACGCAGTATTTT. Its translation: CASSVGQGTDTQYF.

The chain combines TRBV2 with TRBJ1-2; D not resolved. The ends were cut back, 3 bases at V and 2 bases at J, with 7 bases in the middle. Germline V gene sequence: CDR1 SNHLY, CDR2 FYNNEI. CDR3 length: 13 amino acids. CDR3 sequence: CASSDSGNYGYTF. In nucleotides, the CDR3 is TGTGCCAGCAGTGACTCGGGGAACTATGGCTACACCTTC.

V usage is TRBV19 and J usage is TRBJ2-7; D is unclear. Germline loops: CDR1 LNHDA, CDR2 SQIVND (reference sequence). The CDR3 is 13 residues long. The germline V and J ends were trimmed by 0 bases and 1 base, with 4 bases remaining between them. Here the CDR3 DNA reads TGTGCCAGTAGTATAGATCCGTCCTACGAGCAGTACTTC. Translation: CASSIDPSYEQYF.

This clone was seen once. CDR3 in amino acids: CASSSRGAGSYNEQFF. CDR3 bases: TGTGCCAGCAGCTCAAGGGGGGCGGGATCCTACAATGAGCAGTTCTTC. The J gene is TRBJ2-1, the V gene TRBV11-3; D may correspond to TRBD1 or TRBD2 (6 bases each). Germline lookup yields CDR1 SGHNT and CDR2 YENEEA. The CDR3 runs 16 residues. Trimming pared 4 bases from V and 1 base from J, leaving 14 bases between.

The chain recombines TRBV19 with TRBJ1-5, with TRBD1 as a possible D gene (5 bases). CDR1 and CDR2 from the germline V gene are LNHDA and SQIVND (reference sequence). The CDR3 extends over 14 amino acids. Between the trimmed V and J ends, which lost 3 bases and 4 bases, there was a span of 10 bases. The chain's CDR3 is CASSISPGNQPQHF. The CDR3 DNA follows: TGTGCCAGTAGTATCTCGCCAGGGAATCAGCCCCAGCATTTT. The full variable domain, with the rest looked up from reference TRBV19 and TRBJ1-5, is DGGITQSPKYLFRKEGQNVTLSCEQNLNHDAMYWYRQDPGQGLRLIYYSQIVNDFQKGDIAEGYSVSREKKESFPLTVTSAQKNPTAFYLCASSISPGNQPQHFGDGTRLSIL.

The rearrangement links TRBV2 to TRBJ2-1; 7 nucleotides align to TRBD2. The CDR3 is 13 residues long. CDR1 and CDR2 (germline): SNHLY, FYNNEI. The ends lost 4 bases at V and 9 bases at J; junction bases unmatched: 6. CDR3 bases: TGTGCCAGCAGTGTGGCGGGAGAGAGTGAGCAGTTCTTC. Encoded protein: CASSVAGESEQFF.

This clone occurred once. The chain uses TRBV29-1 and TRBJ2-7, with a tentative D call TRBD1 (5 bases). Germline V gene lookup returns CDR1 SQVTM and CDR2 ANQGSEA. The CDR3 is 12 amino acids. V was cut by 2 bases and J by 5 bases, with 10 bases left in between. The CDR3 reads CSVEQGTDEQYF. For the CDR3, the DNA is TGCAGCGTTGAACAGGGAACGGACGAGCAGTACTTC.